This TCR beta chain originates from a study of sequential checkpoint blockade in melanoma. Study at large: Maintenance nivolumab came after either treatment sequence.

This clone has just a few counts. Sample treatment: randomized to nivolumab then ipilimumab (arm A) or the reverse (arm B). Sorted cells were live CD3+CD8+, lacking CD19 and CD56, from PBMCs. The germline V gene encodes CDR1 MNHEY and CDR2 SMNVEV (reference sequence). V was clipped by 6 bases and J by 2 bases; unmatched bases: 7. The CDR3 has 14 residues. The protocol was immunoSEQ multiplex PCR, while the TCRdb copy is restricted to in-frame clones and leaves out a portion. The data contain fewer than 40,000 clones, nearly 90% of them singletons. This chain connects TRBV27 to TRBJ2-7; 7 bases are a match to TRBD1. The TCR comes from a human donor with melanoma. Sequenced here: CD8+ T cells sorted from blood (inferred from file names), sampled from a patient given nivolumab and ipilimumab in sequence. The CDR3 DNA is TGTGCCAGCAGCGAATCGGGACAGACCTACGAGCAGTACTTC. Its protein product is CASSESGQTYEQYF.